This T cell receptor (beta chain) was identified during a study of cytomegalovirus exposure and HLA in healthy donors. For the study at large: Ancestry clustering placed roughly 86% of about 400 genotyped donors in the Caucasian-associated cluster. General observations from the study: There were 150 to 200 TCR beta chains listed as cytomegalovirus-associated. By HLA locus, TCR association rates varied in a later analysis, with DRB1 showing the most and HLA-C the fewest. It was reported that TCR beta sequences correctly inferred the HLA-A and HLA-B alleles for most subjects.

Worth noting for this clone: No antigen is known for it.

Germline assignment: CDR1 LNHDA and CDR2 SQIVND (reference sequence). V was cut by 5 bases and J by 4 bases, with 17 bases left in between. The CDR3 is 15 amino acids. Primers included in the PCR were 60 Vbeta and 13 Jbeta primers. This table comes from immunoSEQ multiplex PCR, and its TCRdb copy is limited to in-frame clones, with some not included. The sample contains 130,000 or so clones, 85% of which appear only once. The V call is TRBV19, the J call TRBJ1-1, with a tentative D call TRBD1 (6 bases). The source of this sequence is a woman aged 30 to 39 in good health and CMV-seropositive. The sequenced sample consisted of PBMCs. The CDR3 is CASSQPNRVGTEAFF. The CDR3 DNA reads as TGTGCCAGTAGTCAGCCCAACAGGGTTGGCACTGAAGCTTTCTTT.